The 13 T cell receptor beta chains below all came from one sample that was sequenced in a study of T-cell reconstitution after alpha-beta-depleted transplantation in children. Their specific antigens are unknown. Overall study results and limits: After one year, T-cell counts and TCRbeta diversity mostly came from new T cells.

The authors prepared the TCRbeta library with unique molecular identifiers. A single record per CDR3 protein comes from TCRdb applying MiXCR to the PCR reads. The sample lists hundreds of thousands of distinct CDR3 sequences; approximately 7.3% were seen once. The starting material was peripheral blood, obtained 360 days after TCRalphabeta/CD19-depleted stem cell transplant. The receptors were sampled from a female patient aged 2-9 years who had a stem cell transplant for Fanconi anemia, so the T cells may come from the graft donor.

This clonotype has a handful of counts. The chain links TRBV5-1 to TRBJ1-1; TRBD1 is a possible D gene (5 bases). CDR1 SGHRS and CDR2 YFSETQ come from the germline V gene. V was cut by 0 bases and J by 4 bases, with 10 bases left in between. The CDR3 has 14 residues. The DNA for the CDR3 is TGCGCCAGCAGCTTGGTTGGGGGACCCACTGAAGCTTTCTTT. Translating gives CASSLVGGPTEAFF.

This clonotype has at least ten counts. The chain recombines TRBV10-3 with TRBJ2-3; possible D gene TRBD2, 6 bases. Trimming cost V 0 bases and J 2 bases, with 12 bases left between them. The germline CDR1 and CDR2 sequences are ENHRY and SYGVKD. CDR3 size: 16 residues. The chain's CDR3 is CAISESRDWTTDTQYF. Here the CDR3 DNA reads TGTGCCATCAGTGAGTCCCGGGACTGGACCACAGATACGCAGTATTTT.

Ten or more counts support this clonotype. The V call is TRBV29-1, the J call TRBJ1-2; 10 bases agree with TRBD1. Unmatched junction bases numbered 10, after V lost 2 bases and J lost 4 bases. CDR1 is SQVTM and CDR2 is ANQGSEA in the germline V gene. The CDR3 has 16 amino acids. The CDR3 DNA reads as TGCAGCGTTGAATTGGCCGGGACAGGGGCTGGCTATGGCTACACCTTC. It translates to CSVELAGTGAGYGYTF.

This clonotype appeared many times. The chain employs TRBV5-1 and TRBJ2-1, with D unclear. The CDR3 consists of 14 residues. CDR1 and CDR2 from the germline V gene are SGHRS and YFSETQ. The V gene lost 1 base and the J gene lost 0 bases, with 5 bases spanning the gap. CDR3 sequence (DNA): TGCGCCAGCAGCTTGTCCAACTCCTACAATGAGCAGTTCTTC. Its translation is CASSLSNSYNEQFF.

This clonotype showed up just a few times. V is TRBV20-1 and J is TRBJ2-1; 8 bases line up with TRBD2. This CDR3 is 14 amino acids long. V shed 5 bases, J shed 2 bases, and the junction held 5 bases outside the gene matches. CDR1 is DFQATT, CDR2 SNEGSKA, per germline (reference sequence). The CDR3, as DNA: TGCAGTGCTCCGGGGGGGGGAACCTACAATGAGCAGTTCTTC. Translating it yields CSAPGGGTYNEQFF.

The genes are TRBV2 and TRBJ2-7, with 7 bases aligning to TRBD1. This CDR3 is 11 amino acids long. The J segment lost 5 bases and the V segment lost 7 bases, leaving 2 bases of the junction unmatched. Per the germline V gene, CDR1 is SNHLY and CDR2 is FYNNEI. The CDR3 nucleotides are TGTGCCAGCACCACAGGGGACGAGCAGTACTTC. Translating it yields CASTTGDEQYF.

The CDR3 sequence is CASSPTGGNSYNEQFF. CDR3 nucleotides: TGTGCCAGCAGCCCGACAGGGGGGAACTCCTACAATGAGCAGTTCTTC. The J gene is TRBJ2-1, the V gene TRBV7-3, with 9 bases matching TRBD1. With V trimmed by 5 bases and J by 0 bases, 5 bases remained unmatched. This CDR3 is 16 amino acids long. Germline V lookup: CDR1 SGHTA, CDR2 FQGTGA.

In this sample, this clonotype turned up many times. The J gene is TRBJ1-1, the V gene TRBV5-1; a possible D gene is TRBD1 (5 bases). V was trimmed by 1 base and J by 11 bases, leaving 21 bases between them. CDR1 SGHRS and CDR2 YFSETQ come from the germline V gene. CDR3 size: 15 residues. CDR3 bases: TGCGCCAGCAGCTTGAACTCTGACGGGGGACGCGTCGCTTTCTTT. Protein sequence: CASSLNSDGGRVAFF.

This clonotype has ten or more counts. This chain uses TRBV12-3 or TRBV12-4 with TRBJ2-1; 14 bases fit TRBD2. CDR3 length equals 18 residues. Germline trimming cut 3 bases from V and 8 bases from J; bases unmatched to any gene: 12. The CDR3 loop is CASSFDILTSGGEDEQFF. The CDR3 DNA sequence: TGTGCCAGCAGTTTCGACATACTGACTAGCGGGGGGGAAGATGAGCAGTTCTTC.

J is TRBJ2-2 and V is TRBV7-3; tentatively, D is TRBD2 (5 bases). This CDR3 contains 14 residues. Trimming removed 4 bases at V and 7 bases at J, with 13 bases between. Germline lookup yields CDR1 SGHTA and CDR2 FQGTGA. CDR3 sequence (DNA): TGTGCCAGCAGCTGGACTCCTGTGGTCGGGGAGCTGTTTTTT. Encoded protein: CASSWTPVVGELFF.

Ten or more counts support this clonotype. This chain uses TRBV7-2 with TRBJ2-5, with D perhaps matching TRBD1 (5 bases). Trimming removed 6 bases at V and 5 bases at J, with 16 bases between. The CDR3 runs to 14 residues. Germline V CDR1 and CDR2: SGHTA, FQGNSA. The CDR3 bases are TGTGCCAGCAGACTCCAAAAGGGGAAGGAGACCCAGTACTTC. Its protein is CASRLQKGKETQYF. The entire variable domain, with the rest obtained from reference TRBV7-2 and TRBJ2-5, is as follows: GAGVSQSPSNKVTEKGKDVELRCDPISGHTALYWYRQSLGQGLEFLIYFQGNSAPDKSGLPSDRFSAERTGGSVSTLTIQRTQQEDSAVYLCASRLQKGKETQYFGPGTRLLVL.

This clonotype was seen many times. The chain uses TRBV6-5 and TRBJ2-7, with 10 bases that match TRBD2. Trimming cost V 4 bases and J 6 bases; bases outside gene matches: 18. The length of the CDR3 is 18 residues. Germline CDR1 MNHEY, CDR2 SVGAGI. CDR3 sequence (DNA): TGTGCCAGCAGTTCCGAGGACAGTAACCTAGCGGGAGTAGCCGAGCAGTACTTC. Translation gives CASSSEDSNLAGVAEQYF.

This clonotype occurred many times. The J gene is TRBJ1-1, the V gene TRBV5-4; unclear D gene. This CDR3 has 13 residues. V lost 2 bases and J lost 9, with 14 bases in between. The V gene's germline CDR1 is SGHNT and CDR2 YYREEE (reference sequence). The CDR3 protein is CASSLGSEGKAFF. CDR3 sequence (DNA): TGTGCCAGCAGCTTAGGTTCGGAGGGAAAAGCTTTCTTT.